This T cell receptor beta chain originates from a study of blood T cell repertoires in COVID-19. At the level of the study: Nucleic acid was either cDNA or gDNA, and it came from T cells, B-cell-depleted T cells, or PBMCs.

Produced via immunoSEQ multiplex PCR; TCRdb's table is partial and in-frame only. The sample holds 300,000 to 400,000 clones, approximately 90% seen once. The CDR3 spans 15 residues. Germline V gene sequence: CDR1 SNHLY, CDR2 FYNNEI. With 7 bases clipped from V and 10 bases from J, the junction kept 13 bases outside the gene matches. The chain uses TRBV2 and TRBJ2-1, with TRBD1 identical over 10 bases. The sample comprised peripheral blood. This clonotype was obtained from a woman aged 25 to 45 with COVID-19, enrolled during active disease. This chain's CDR3 is CASTKAGTGVREQFF. The CDR3, as DNA: TGTGCCAGCACTAAAGCGGGGACAGGGGTACGGGAGCAGTTCTTC.